This section outlines one T cell receptor beta chain sequence together with its context. Its recognized antigen is unknown. No clone much larger than this one lies a single base away; base qualities are absent. This record comes from a study of CD8 T cells in Susac syndrome (dated by TCRdb to between 2017 and 2020). For context, the study as a whole: Repertoire sequencing was used to test whether CD8+ T cell activation and differentiation in Susac syndrome was antigen driven. Summary of the overall study and its limitations: The number of individuals in the TCR sequencing and HLA analysis was acknowledged as relatively small.

Peripheral blood CD8+ and CD4+ T cells from healthy donors, Susac syndrome patients and multiple sclerosis patients were profiled by high-throughput TCR beta sequencing. Multiple sclerosis controls were treatment-naive patients with stable or active relapsing-remitting disease fulfilling revised McDonald criteria. Bulk CD8+ and CD4+ T cells were purified by magnetic negative isolation, while CD8+ TEMRA cells were enriched using FACS. Blood was collected in EDTA tubes and processed within 24 hours, with PBMCs isolated through density gradient centrifugation. PBMCs intended for TCR sequencing were frozen in liquid nitrogen and were later thawed in a 37 degrees C water bath. The sorted or isolated CD4+, CD8+ and CD8+ TEMRA cells reached a purity of at least 90%. V is clipped by 6 bases and J by 1 base, and the sequence between their germline boundaries is 13 bases long. The CDR3 runs 15 amino acids, cysteine and phenylalanine included. The kept DNA is CDR3 alone, 45 bases in frame from the first base. The germline V gene provides CDR1 ENHRY and CDR2 SYGVKD.

RNA was extracted using the RNeasy kit, and about 0.5 to 1 ug of the RNA was reverse transcribed with random hexamers. TCR beta CDR3 regions were amplified with the immunoSEQ multiplex PCR assay covering 54 Vbeta and 13 Jbeta segments. PCR amplification bias was corrected using a synthetic template baseline for primer optimization and computational correction. In the source study's methods: Reads were annotated to V, D and J genes per IMGT and analyzed with immunoSEQ Analyzer, keeping only productive sequences. To calculate clonality, Shannon entropy was normalized by log2 of the number of productive unique sequences and then subtracted from one. For each patient and control, public and private clones were evaluated among the 100 most prevalent clones. Susac-specific clones were defined as absent from healthy and MS cohorts, around 970 published viral clones and other ImmuneACCESS disease sequences. TCRdb's own reprocessing of the public reads used fastp at Q25 and MiXCR and kept productive beta chains. Identical CDR3 protein sequences are pooled into one entry, listed with their most common genes and DNA. Here the V and J calls rest on TCRdb's processing, not on the authors' analysis. The sample contains some 260,000 distinct CDR3 sequences, around 93% of them found a single time. In total, the top ten clones hold less than 0.075% of the sample.

The sequence derives from a human donor with multiple sclerosis. Sequenced material: CD4+ T cells from PBMCs. The rearranged segments are TRBV10-3 and TRBJ1-3; a weak D assignment points to TRBD1 (5 bases agree). The DNA reads TGTGCCATCAGCGAACGGAGGGGATCTGGAAACACCATATATTTT. Its amino acids are CAISERRGSGNTIYF.